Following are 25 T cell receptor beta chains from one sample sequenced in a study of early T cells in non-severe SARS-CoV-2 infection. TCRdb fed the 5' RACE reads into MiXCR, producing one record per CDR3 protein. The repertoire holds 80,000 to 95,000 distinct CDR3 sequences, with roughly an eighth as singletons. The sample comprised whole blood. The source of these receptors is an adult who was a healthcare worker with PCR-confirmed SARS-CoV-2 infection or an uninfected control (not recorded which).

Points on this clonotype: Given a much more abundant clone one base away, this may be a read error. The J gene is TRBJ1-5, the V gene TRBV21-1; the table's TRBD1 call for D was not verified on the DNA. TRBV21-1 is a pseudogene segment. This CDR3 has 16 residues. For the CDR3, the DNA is TGTGCCAGCAGCAAAACCCCCGACAGGTGCAATCAGCTCCAGCATTTT. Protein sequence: CASSKTPDRCNQLQHF.

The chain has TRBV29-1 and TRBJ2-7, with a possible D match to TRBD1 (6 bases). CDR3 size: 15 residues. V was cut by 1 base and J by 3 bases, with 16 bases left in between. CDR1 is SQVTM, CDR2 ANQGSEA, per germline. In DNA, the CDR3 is TGCAGCGTTGAAGGAACCGAAACAGGGAGCTACGAGCAGTACTTC. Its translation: CSVEGTETGSYEQYF.

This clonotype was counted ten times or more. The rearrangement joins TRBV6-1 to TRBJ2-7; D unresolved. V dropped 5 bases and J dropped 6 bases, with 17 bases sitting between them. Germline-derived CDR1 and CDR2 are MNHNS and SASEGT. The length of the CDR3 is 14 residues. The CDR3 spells CASSLTVLVGEQYF. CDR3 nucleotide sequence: TGTGCCAGCAGTCTCACAGTCTTAGTCGGCGAGCAGTACTTC.

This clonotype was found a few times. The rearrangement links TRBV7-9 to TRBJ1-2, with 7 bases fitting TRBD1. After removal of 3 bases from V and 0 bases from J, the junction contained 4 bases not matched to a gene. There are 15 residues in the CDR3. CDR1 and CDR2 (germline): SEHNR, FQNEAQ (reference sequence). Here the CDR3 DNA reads TGTGCCAGCAGCTTGCAGGGACAGACTAACTATGGCTACACCTTC. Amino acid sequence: CASSLQGQTNYGYTF.

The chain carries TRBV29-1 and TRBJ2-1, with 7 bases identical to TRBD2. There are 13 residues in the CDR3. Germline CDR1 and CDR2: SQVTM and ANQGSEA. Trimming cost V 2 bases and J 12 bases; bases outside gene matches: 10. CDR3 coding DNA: TGCAGCGTTGAAAAGGCTAGCGGTGTGGGGCAGTTCTTC. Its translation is CSVEKASGVGQFF.

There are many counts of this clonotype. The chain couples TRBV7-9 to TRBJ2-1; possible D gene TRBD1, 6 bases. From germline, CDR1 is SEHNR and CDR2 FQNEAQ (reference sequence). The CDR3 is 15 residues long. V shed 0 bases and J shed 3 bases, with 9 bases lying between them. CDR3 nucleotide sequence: TGTGCCAGCAGCTTAGCGGGGGCTATCTACAATGAGCAGTTCTTC. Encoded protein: CASSLAGAIYNEQFF. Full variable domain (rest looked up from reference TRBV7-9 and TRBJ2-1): DTGVSQNPRHKITKRGQNVTFRCDPISEHNRLYWYRQTLGQGPEFLTYFQNEAQLEKSRLLSDRFSAERPKGSFSTLEIQRTEQGDSAMYLCASSLAGAIYNEQFFGPGTRLTVL.

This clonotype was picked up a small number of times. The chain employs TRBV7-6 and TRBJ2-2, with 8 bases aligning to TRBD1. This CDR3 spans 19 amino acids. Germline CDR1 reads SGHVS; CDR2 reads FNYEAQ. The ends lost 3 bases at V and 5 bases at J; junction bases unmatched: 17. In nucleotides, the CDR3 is TGTGCCAGCAGCTTCCCTAACGCCTCAGGACAGGGTTCTACCGGGGAGCTGTTTTTT. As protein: CASSFPNASGQGSTGELFF.

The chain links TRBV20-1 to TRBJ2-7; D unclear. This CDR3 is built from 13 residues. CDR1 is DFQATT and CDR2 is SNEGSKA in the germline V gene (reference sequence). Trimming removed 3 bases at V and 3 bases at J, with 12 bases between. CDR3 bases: TGCAGTGCTAGCGGGCTCTGGGACTACGAGCAGTACTTC. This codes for CSASGLWDYEQYF.

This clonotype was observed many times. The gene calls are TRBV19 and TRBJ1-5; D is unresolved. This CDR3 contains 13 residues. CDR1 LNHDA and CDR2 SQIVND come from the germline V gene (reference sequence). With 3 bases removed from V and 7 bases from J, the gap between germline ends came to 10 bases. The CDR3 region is CASSMLGNQPQHF. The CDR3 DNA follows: TGTGCCAGTAGTATGCTGGGGAACCAGCCCCAGCATTTT.

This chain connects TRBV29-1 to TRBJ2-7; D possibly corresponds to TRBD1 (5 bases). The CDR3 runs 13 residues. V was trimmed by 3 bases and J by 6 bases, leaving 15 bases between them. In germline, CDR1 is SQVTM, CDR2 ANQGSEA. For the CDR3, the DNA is TGCAGCGTTGATCCGCAGGGAACCTCCGAGCAGTACTTC. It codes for CSVDPQGTSEQYF.

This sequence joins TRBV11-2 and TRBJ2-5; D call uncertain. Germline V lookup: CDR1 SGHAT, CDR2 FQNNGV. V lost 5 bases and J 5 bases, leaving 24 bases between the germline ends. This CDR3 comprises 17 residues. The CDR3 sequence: CASSPWAHDGRPETQYF. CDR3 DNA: TGTGCCAGCAGCCCGTGGGCCCATGATGGAAGGCCGGAGACCCAGTACTTC.

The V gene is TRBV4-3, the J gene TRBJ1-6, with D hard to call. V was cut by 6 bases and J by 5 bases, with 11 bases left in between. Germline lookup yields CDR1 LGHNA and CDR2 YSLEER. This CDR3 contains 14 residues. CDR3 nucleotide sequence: TGCGCCAGCAGTCACAGCCAAAATAATTCACCCCTCCACTTT. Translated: CASSHSQNNSPLHF.

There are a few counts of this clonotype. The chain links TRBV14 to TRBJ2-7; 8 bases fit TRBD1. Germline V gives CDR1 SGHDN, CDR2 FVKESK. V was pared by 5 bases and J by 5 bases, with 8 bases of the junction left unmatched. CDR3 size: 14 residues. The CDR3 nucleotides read TGTGCCAGCAGCGAAAGGACAGGGTCCGACGAGCAGTACTTC. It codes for CASSERTGSDEQYF.

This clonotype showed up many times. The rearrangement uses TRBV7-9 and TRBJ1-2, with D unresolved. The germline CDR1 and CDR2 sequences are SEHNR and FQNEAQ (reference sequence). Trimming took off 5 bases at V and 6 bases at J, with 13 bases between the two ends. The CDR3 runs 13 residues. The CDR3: CASSPSNQDGYTF. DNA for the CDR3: TGTGCCAGCAGCCCAAGCAATCAGGATGGCTACACCTTC.

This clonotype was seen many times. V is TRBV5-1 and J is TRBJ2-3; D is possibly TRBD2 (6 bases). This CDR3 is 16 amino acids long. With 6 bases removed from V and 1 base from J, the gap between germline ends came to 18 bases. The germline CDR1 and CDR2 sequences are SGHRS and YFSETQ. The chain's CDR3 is CASTSGRGIGTDTQYF. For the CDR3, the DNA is TGCGCCAGCACCAGTGGCCGGGGGATCGGCACAGATACGCAGTATTTT.

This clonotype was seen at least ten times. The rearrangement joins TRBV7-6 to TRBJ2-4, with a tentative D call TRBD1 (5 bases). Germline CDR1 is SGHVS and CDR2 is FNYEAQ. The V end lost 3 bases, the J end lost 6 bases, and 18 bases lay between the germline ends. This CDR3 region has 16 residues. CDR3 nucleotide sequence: TGTGCCAGCAGCTTGACTTCACAAACAAGGGGAAACATTCAGTACTTC. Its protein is CASSLTSQTRGNIQYF.

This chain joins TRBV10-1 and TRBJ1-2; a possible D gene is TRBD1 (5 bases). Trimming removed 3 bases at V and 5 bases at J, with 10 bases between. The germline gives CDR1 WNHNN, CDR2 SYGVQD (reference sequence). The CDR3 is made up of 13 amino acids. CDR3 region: CASSEGTEYGYTF. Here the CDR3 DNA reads TGCGCCAGCAGTGAAGGGACGGAATATGGCTACACCTTC.

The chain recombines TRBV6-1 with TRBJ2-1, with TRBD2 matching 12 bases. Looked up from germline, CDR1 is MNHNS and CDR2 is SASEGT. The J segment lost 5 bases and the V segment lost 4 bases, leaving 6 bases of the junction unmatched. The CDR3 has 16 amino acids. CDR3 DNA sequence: TGTGCCAGCAGTGCACAACTAGCGGGGGGACACAATGAGCAGTTCTTC. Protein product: CASSAQLAGGHNEQFF.

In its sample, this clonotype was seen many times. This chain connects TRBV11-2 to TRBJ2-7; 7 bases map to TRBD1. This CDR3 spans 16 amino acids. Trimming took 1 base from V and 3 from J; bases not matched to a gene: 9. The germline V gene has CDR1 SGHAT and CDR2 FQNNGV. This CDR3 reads CASSLVPRGRNYEQYF. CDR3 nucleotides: TGTGCCAGCAGCTTAGTCCCGAGGGGGCGCAACTACGAGCAGTACTTC.

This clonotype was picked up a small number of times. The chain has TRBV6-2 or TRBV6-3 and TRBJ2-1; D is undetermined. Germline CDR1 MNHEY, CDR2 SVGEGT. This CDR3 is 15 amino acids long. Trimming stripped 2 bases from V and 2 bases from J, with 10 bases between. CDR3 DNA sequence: TGTGCCAGCAGTTACGACGGTACCCCCTACAATGAGCAGTTCTTC. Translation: CASSYDGTPYNEQFF.

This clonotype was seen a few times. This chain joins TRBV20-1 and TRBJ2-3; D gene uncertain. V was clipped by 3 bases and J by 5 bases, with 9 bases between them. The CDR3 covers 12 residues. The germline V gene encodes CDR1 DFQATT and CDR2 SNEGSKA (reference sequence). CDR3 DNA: TGCAGTGCTAGTTCGGCTGAAGATACGCAGTATTTT. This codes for CSASSAEDTQYF.

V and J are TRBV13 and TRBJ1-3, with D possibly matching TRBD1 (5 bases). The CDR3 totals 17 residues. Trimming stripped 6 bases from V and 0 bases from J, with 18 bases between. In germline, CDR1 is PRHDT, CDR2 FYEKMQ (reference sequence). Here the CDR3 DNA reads TGTGCCAGCAGGAGCCGAAAGGGGAGGGCCTCTGGAAACACCATATATTTT. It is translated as CASRSRKGRASGNTIYF.

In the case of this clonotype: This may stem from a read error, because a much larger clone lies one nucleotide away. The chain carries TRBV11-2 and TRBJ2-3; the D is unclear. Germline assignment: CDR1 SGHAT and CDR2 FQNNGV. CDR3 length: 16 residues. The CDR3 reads CSSSRFGSRTTDTQYF. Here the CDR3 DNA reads TGTTCCAGCAGTCGCTTCGGGTCCAGAACGACAGATACGCAGTATTTT.

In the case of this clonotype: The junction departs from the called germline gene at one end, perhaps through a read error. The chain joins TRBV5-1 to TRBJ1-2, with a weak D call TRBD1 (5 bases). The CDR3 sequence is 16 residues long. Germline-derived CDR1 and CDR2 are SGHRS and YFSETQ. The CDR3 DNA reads TGCGTCAGCAGCATGACTCCCGGGGGAACAAACTATGGCTACACCTTC. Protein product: CVSSMTPGGTNYGYTF.

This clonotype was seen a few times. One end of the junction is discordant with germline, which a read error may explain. CDR3: CASSFAHSSDTQYF. In DNA form, the CDR3 reads TGTGCTAGCAGCTTCGCGCACAGTTCAGATACGCAGTATTTT. V is TRBV7-7 and J is TRBJ2-3, with D uncertain. Germline CDR1 SSHAT, CDR2 FNYEAQ (reference sequence). This CDR3 region has 14 residues.